This T cell receptor (beta chain) stems from a study of blood T cell repertoires in COVID-19. Across the whole study: Some COVID-19 samples were acute and others convalescent; all came from the United States, Italy and Spain. Sample material is recorded as cDNA or gDNA derived from T cells, B-cell-depleted T cells, or PBMCs.

Original data processing: Amplification of reference gene primers was used by the study to estimate nucleated cell counts. Method: immunoSEQ multiplex PCR; TCRdb's copy keeps in-frame clones and lacks some. V, J and clone size derive from that table, while D and trimming were established from the DNA sequence. The sample contains some 140,000 clones, around 76% of which appear only once. Germline-derived CDR1 and CDR2 are SGHAT and FQNNGV. V was clipped by 1 base and J by 3 bases, with 7 bases between them. The CDR3 runs to 13 residues. This TCR was recovered from a man aged 80 or over with acute or convalescent COVID-19. V is TRBV11-2 and J is TRBJ2-7; D call uncertain. Sequenced: peripheral blood. The CDR3 nucleotides are TGTGCCAGCAGCTTAGGGTCGGTCTACGAGCAGTACTTC. Its translation: CASSLGSVYEQYF.